What follows are 26 T cell receptor beta chains derived from one specimen sequenced in a study of patients and donors after allogeneic stem cell transplantation. One entry per CDR3 protein results from TCRdb running MiXCR on the RT-PCR reads. This sample yields 400,000 to 450,000 distinct CDR3 sequences, of which 16% are seen a single time; roughly 7% belongs to the top ten. Sequenced material: blood, either unsorted or a sorted T cell fraction (not recorded which). These receptors were collected from a human donor who was either an allogeneic HSCT recipient or a stem cell or donor lymphocyte infusion donor (not recorded which). It is not recorded whose cells these are; they may come from a transplant donor.

This clonotype was detected ten times or more. The rearrangement links TRBV12-3 or TRBV12-4 to TRBJ2-1; no reliable D call. CDR3 length: 11 residues. The germline V and J ends were trimmed by 4 bases and 8 bases, with 6 bases remaining between them. CDR3 nucleotides: TGTGCCAGCAGTTGGCTTCATGAGCAGTTCTTC. Its protein is CASSWLHEQFF.

The chain carries TRBV6-1 and TRBJ2-2, with D tentatively TRBD2 (5 bases). From germline, CDR1 is MNHNS and CDR2 SASEGT. Deletions cut 5 bases from V and 5 bases from J, with 15 bases between. The CDR3 extends over 15 amino acids. The CDR3 region is CASSNDRPGTGELFF. The CDR3 coding sequence is TGTGCCAGCAGTAATGATCGTCCGGGAACCGGGGAGCTGTTTTTT.

The V call is TRBV5-1, the J call TRBJ2-7; D may be TRBD1 (6 bases). CDR3 length equals 18 residues. CDR1 is SGHRS, CDR2 YFSETQ, per germline. Trimming stripped 1 base from V and 7 bases from J, with 27 bases between. CDR3 in DNA: TGCGCCAGCAGCTTGTTGGGGGCTACAGGCATCATAAACGGGGAGCAGTACTTC. It translates to CASSLLGATGIINGEQYF.

The chain combines TRBV18 with TRBJ2-5; no firm D call. This CDR3 has 15 residues. Germline lookup yields CDR1 KGHSH and CDR2 LQKENI. Between the trimmed V and J ends, which lost 2 bases and 3 bases, there was a span of 13 bases. Here the CDR3 reads CASSPSRPLEETQYF. The CDR3 nucleotides read TGTGCCAGCTCACCATCGAGACCCCTGGAAGAGACCCAGTACTTC.

This clonotype was counted a few times. The V gene is TRBV12-3 or TRBV12-4, the J gene TRBJ1-4; D ambiguous. The CDR3 runs 14 residues. The V gene lost 1 base and the J gene lost 5 bases, with 8 bases spanning the gap. The CDR3 is CASSLGYGNEKLFF. The DNA for the CDR3 is TGTGCCAGCAGTTTAGGGTACGGAAATGAAAAACTGTTTTTT.

This clonotype appeared a few times. The V call is TRBV13, the J call TRBJ1-2; D may be TRBD1 (6 bases). CDR1 is PRHDT, CDR2 FYEKMQ, per germline (reference sequence). V was pared by 0 bases and J by 5 bases, with 13 bases between. The CDR3 runs 15 residues. The CDR3 DNA sequence: TGTGCCAGCAGCTTAGGGGGGGCGACAGATTATGGCTACACCTTC. Translated, it gives CASSLGGATDYGYTF.

Only a few counts were recorded for this clonotype. CDR3 bases: TGTGCCAGCAGTGGGGGGGACATTGTCAATGAAAAACTGTTTTTT. Its protein is CASSGGDIVNEKLFF. The rearrangement links TRBV2 to TRBJ1-4, with D tentatively TRBD1 (6 bases). With 4 bases removed from V and 5 bases from J, the gap between germline ends came to 14 bases. CDR1 SNHLY and CDR2 FYNNEI come from the germline V gene. The CDR3 is 15 amino acids.

This clonotype was counted between two and nine times. The V call is TRBV6-5, the J call TRBJ2-2; D gene unclear. Germline-derived CDR1 and CDR2 are MNHEY and SVGAGI. This CDR3 comprises 16 residues. V shed 0 bases and J shed 1 base, with 9 bases lying between them. The CDR3 coding sequence is TGTGCCAGCAGTTACTCCGGCAGAGAGAACACCGGGGAGCTGTTTTTT. Its protein product is CASSYSGRENTGELFF.

This clonotype was seen many times. This chain connects TRBV29-1 to TRBJ2-6, with D possibly being TRBD1 (6 bases). V was shortened by 4 bases and J by 0 bases, with 10 bases between the two germline ends. CDR1 is SQVTM, CDR2 ANQGSEA, per germline. The CDR3 is made up of 15 amino acids. Here the CDR3 reads CSVGDTSSGANVLTF. DNA of the CDR3: TGCAGCGTTGGGGACACCTCCTCTGGGGCCAACGTCCTGACTTTC.

This clonotype occurred a few times. This chain joins TRBV5-1 and TRBJ2-3; 12 bases are shared with TRBD2. The CDR3 is 16 residues long. In germline, CDR1 is SGHRS, CDR2 YFSETQ. The V gene end was trimmed by 5 bases and the J gene end by 5 bases; junction bases not matched to a gene: 9. The chain's CDR3 is CASRSPGLAGKDTQYF. CDR3 coding DNA: TGCGCCAGCAGATCTCCGGGACTAGCGGGTAAAGATACGCAGTATTTT.

V is TRBV27 and J is TRBJ2-7; a weak D match, TRBD1 (6 bases). CDR3 size: 14 residues. The V end lost 3 bases, the J end lost 7 bases, and 16 bases lay between the germline ends. Germline values: CDR1 MNHEY, CDR2 SMNVEV (reference sequence). The CDR3 here is CASSFNRAWEEQYF. The DNA of the CDR3 is TGTGCCAGCAGTTTTAACAGGGCCTGGGAAGAGCAGTACTTC.

The chain combines TRBV20-1 with TRBJ2-1; 9 bases map to TRBD2. Trimming took 2 bases from V and 8 from J; bases not matched to a gene: 10. The germline CDR1 and CDR2 sequences are DFQATT and SNEGSKA (reference sequence). The CDR3 has 15 amino acids. The CDR3 spells CSARKGGRAWDEQFF. The CDR3 region has the DNA TGCAGTGCTAGAAAGGGCGGGAGGGCCTGGGATGAGCAGTTCTTC.

The chain couples TRBV6-1 to TRBJ1-5; TRBD1 might be the D (5 bases). Trimming removed 8 bases at V and 0 bases at J, with 14 bases between. The CDR3 length is 15 residues. Germline V gives CDR1 MNHNS, CDR2 SASEGT. The CDR3 nucleotides are TGTGCCAGCCGGTGGGGGATCGATAGCAATCAGCCCCAGCATTTT. Encoded protein: CASRWGIDSNQPQHF.

This clonotype has only a few counts. The rearrangement joins TRBV6-2 or TRBV6-3 to TRBJ2-3; TRBD2 aligns across 16 bases. CDR3 length: 18 residues. V trimming: 5 bases; J trimming: 0 bases; junction bases outside the gene matches: 5. Germline-derived CDR1 and CDR2 are MNHEY and SVGEGT. CDR3 DNA: TGTGCCAGCAGTCCGGCGGGACTAGCGGGAGGGAGCACAGATACGCAGTATTTT. Amino acid sequence: CASSPAGLAGGSTDTQYF.

This clonotype has more than one count but fewer than ten. The V gene is TRBV6-5, the J gene TRBJ2-1; D uncertain. Trimming stripped 2 bases from V and 8 bases from J, with 16 bases between. Germline lookup yields CDR1 MNHEY and CDR2 SVGAGI. The CDR3 has 15 residues. CDR3 protein: CASSYQTPQGYEQFF. CDR3 DNA: TGTGCCAGCAGTTACCAGACCCCACAAGGGTATGAGCAGTTCTTC.

Many counts were recorded for this clonotype. The rearrangement joins TRBV4-1 to TRBJ2-3, with 7 bases matching TRBD2. The germline V gene encodes CDR1 MGHRA and CDR2 YSYEKL. After removal of 1 base from V and 1 base from J, the junction contained 8 bases not matched to a gene. The CDR3 covers 17 residues. The CDR3 spells CASSQVSAGVGTDTQYF. CDR3 coding DNA: TGCGCCAGCAGCCAAGTGTCCGCGGGAGTTGGCACAGATACGCAGTATTTT.

This CDR3 reads CASSLGDPGELFF. The CDR3 nucleotides are TGTGCCAGCAGCTTGGGGGATCCCGGGGAGCTGTTTTTT. The rearrangement uses TRBV5-4 and TRBJ2-2; unclear D gene. This CDR3 contains 13 residues. Germline V gene lookup returns CDR1 SGHNT and CDR2 YYREEE (reference sequence). The ends were cut back, 0 bases at V and 6 bases at J, with 6 bases in the middle.

This clonotype has only a few counts. The chain is built from TRBV27 and TRBJ1-1; D possibly corresponds to TRBD1 (5 bases). V gave up 0 bases and J gave up 5 bases, with 10 bases separating them. CDR1 is MNHEY, CDR2 SMNVEV, per germline (reference sequence). The CDR3 is made up of 14 amino acids. CDR3 nucleotides: TGTGCCAGCAGTTTATCGCCTGGGGGAACTGAAGCTTTCTTT. Translation: CASSLSPGGTEAFF.

This clonotype was recorded many times. The chain couples TRBV4-3 to TRBJ2-3; D may be TRBD1 or TRBD2 (5 bases each). With 4 bases removed from V and 1 base from J, the gap between germline ends came to 12 bases. The CDR3 contains 15 residues. In germline, CDR1 is LGHNA, CDR2 YSLEER. CDR3 loop: CASSRGSTRTDTQYF. CDR3 sequence (DNA): TGCGCCAGCAGCCGGGGGTCCACGCGCACAGATACGCAGTATTTT.

The sample holds a few counts of this clonotype. The chain links TRBV5-1 to TRBJ2-7, with 7 bases aligning to TRBD1. CDR3 size: 14 residues. J gave up 3 bases and V 4 bases, and 7 bases lay outside the gene matches. CDR1 is SGHRS and CDR2 is YFSETQ in the germline V gene. The CDR3 loop reads CASSAPGQNYEQYF. The CDR3 DNA is TGCGCCAGCAGCGCCCCGGGACAGAACTACGAGCAGTACTTC.

This clonotype was detected only a few times. This chain connects TRBV2 to TRBJ1-1; D ambiguous. Germline lookup yields CDR1 SNHLY and CDR2 FYNNEI. The germline V and J ends were trimmed by 6 bases and 3 bases, with 2 bases remaining between them. This CDR3 contains 10 residues. CDR3 loop: CASRDTEAFF. The CDR3 nucleotides are TGTGCCAGCAGAGACACTGAAGCTTTCTTT.

At least ten counts were recorded for this clonotype. The rearrangement joins TRBV12-3 or TRBV12-4 to TRBJ1-3; 7 nucleotides agree with TRBD1. This CDR3 contains 15 residues. V gave up 6 bases and J gave up 0 bases; unmatched junction bases: 5. CDR3 coding DNA: TGTGCCAGCAGACGGGACAGTTTCTCTGGAAACACCATATATTTT. Protein sequence: CASRRDSFSGNTIYF.

This clonotype was counted between two and nine times. The chain carries TRBV3-1 and TRBJ1-1, with D possibly TRBD1 on 5 matching bases. There are 13 residues in the CDR3. With 4 bases removed from V and 6 bases from J, the gap between germline ends came to 12 bases. Looked up from germline, CDR1 is LGHDT and CDR2 is YNNKEL (reference sequence). The CDR3 region is CASSRVRDAEAFF. The CDR3 nucleotides read TGTGCCAGCAGCCGAGTCAGGGACGCTGAAGCTTTCTTT.

CDR3 protein: CASSSRDYRQGELFF. The CDR3 bases are TGTGCCAGCAGCTCCCGGGACTACCGCCAAGGGGAGCTGTTTTTT. The chain has TRBV9 and TRBJ2-2, with TRBD2 matching over 7 bases. Germline assignment: CDR1 SGDLS and CDR2 YYNGEE. The CDR3 has 15 amino acids. J lost 8 bases, V lost 4 bases, and 11 bases had no gene match.

This clonotype has a handful of counts. The chain uses TRBV24-1 and TRBJ2-5; D is uncertain. The germline V gene has CDR1 KGHDR and CDR2 SFDVKD. The germline V and J ends were trimmed by 9 bases and 5 bases, with 15 bases remaining between them. CDR3 size: 13 residues. CDR3 sequence reads: CATSSGVGETQYF. CDR3 DNA sequence: TGTGCCACCTCGAGTGGGGTTGGCGAGACCCAGTACTTC.

As for this clonotype: A clone one base away is much larger, so this may be a read error. This CDR3 fails to terminate in the conserved phenylalanine or tryptophan, so it likely reflects a read error. The chain recombines TRBV29-1 with TRBJ2-7, with D tentatively TRBD1 or TRBD2 (6 bases each). Looked up from germline, CDR1 is SQVTM and CDR2 is ANQGSEA. V was clipped by 0 bases and J by 7 bases, with 13 bases between them. There are 13 residues in the CDR3. The CDR3 region has the DNA TGCAGCGTTGAAGATGGAGTAGGGGGGGAGCAGTACCTC. This encodes CSVEDGVGGEQYL.